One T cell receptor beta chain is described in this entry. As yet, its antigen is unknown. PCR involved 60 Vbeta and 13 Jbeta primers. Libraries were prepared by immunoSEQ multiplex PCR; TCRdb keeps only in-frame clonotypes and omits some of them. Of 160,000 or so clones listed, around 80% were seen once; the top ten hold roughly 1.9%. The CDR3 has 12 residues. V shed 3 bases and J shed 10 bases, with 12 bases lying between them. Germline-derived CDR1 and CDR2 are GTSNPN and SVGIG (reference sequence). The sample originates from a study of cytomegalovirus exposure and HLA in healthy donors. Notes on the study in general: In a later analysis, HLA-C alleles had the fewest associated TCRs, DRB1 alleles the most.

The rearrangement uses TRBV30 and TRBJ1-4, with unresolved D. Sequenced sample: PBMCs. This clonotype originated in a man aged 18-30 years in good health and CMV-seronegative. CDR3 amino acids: CAWRLTTTKLFF. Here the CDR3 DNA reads TGTGCCTGGAGACTCACAACTACAAAACTGTTTTTT.